This is a list of T cell receptor beta chains from one sample in a study of cytomegalovirus exposure and HLA in healthy donors. Assay used: immunoSEQ multiplex PCR; TCRdb lists only in-frame clones, some missing. The profile covers about 140,000 clones, with roughly 73% appearing a single time and 1.5% to 2% taken by the ten largest. The sequencing sample was made of PBMCs. The receptors come from a female donor in good health and CMV-seronegative. Both conserved end residues are part of each CDR3. The D gene is left open where the match is weak. Rows may omit the clone size; those that give it use once, few, many or a size class.

TRBV5-1,-,-,14,TRBJ1-1,CASSKGVGDTEAFF,TGCGCCAGCAGTAAGGGGGTGGGGGACACTGAAGCTTTCTTT
TRBV7-7,-,TRBD2,14,TRBJ2-3,CASSPTSAADTQYF,TGTGCCAGCAGCCCTACTAGCGCGGCAGATACGCAGTATTTT
TRBV9,-,-,16,TRBJ1-3,CASSGLGSTSGNTIYF,TGTGCCAGCAGCGGGCTGGGCAGTACCTCTGGAAACACCATATATTTT
TRBV4-2,-,-,17,TRBJ1-5,CASSQGPGNRKDQPQHF,TGTGCCAGCAGCCAAGGACCAGGTAACCGGAAAGATCAGCCCCAGCATTTT
TRBV2,-,TRBD2,15,TRBJ2-7,CASSVASSGVYEQYF,TGTGCCAGCAGTGTCGCCTCTAGCGGAGTTTACGAGCAGTACTTC
TRBV5-8,-,TRBD2,16,TRBJ2-1,CASSGLAGGTYNEQFF,TGTGCCAGCAGCGGACTAGCGGGAGGTACCTACAATGAGCAGTTCTTC
TRBV11-2,-,-,16,TRBJ1-1,CASTSYTTTGRTEAFF,TGTGCCAGCACCTCGTACACAACAACGGGGAGGACTGAAGCTTTCTTT
TRBV15,-,-,16,TRBJ2-1,CATSRDRAGRGVEQFF,TGTGCCACCAGCAGAGATAGGGCCGGTCGGGGTGTGGAGCAGTTCTTC
TRBV25-1,-,TRBD1,12,TRBJ1-2,CASSGAGGGYTF,TGTGCCAGCAGTGGTGCAGGGGGAGGCTACACCTTC
TRBV7-2,-,-,15,TRBJ2-7,CASSFGDRTTTAQYF,TGTGCCAGCAGCTTCGGTGACAGAACTACGACGGCGCAGTACTTC
TRBV5-4,once,TRBD2,16,TRBJ2-1,CASSTLAGNSYNEQFF,TGTGCCAGCAGCACCTTAGCGGGAAACAGCTACAATGAGCAGTTCTTC
TRBV11-2,-,-,15,TRBJ1-2,CASSFPVGANYGYTF,TGTGCCAGCAGCTTCCCCGTAGGAGCTAACTATGGCTACACCTTC
TRBV19,once,-,15,TRBJ2-7,CASSIVGVSSYEQYF,TGTGCCAGTAGTATAGTCGGGGTTAGCTCCTACGAGCAGTACTTC
TRBV29-1,-,-,14,TRBJ2-3,CSVVWGTGTDTQYF,TGCAGCGTTGTGTGGGGAACGGGGACAGATACGCAGTATTTT
TRBV28,-,TRBD1,15,TRBJ1-2,CASSSTGVTNYGYTF,TGTGCCAGCAGTTCAACAGGGGTTACTAACTATGGCTACACCTTC
TRBV5-1,-,-,17,TRBJ2-3,CASSLPLDKPPTDTQYF,TGCGCCAGCAGCTTGCCCTTAGACAAGCCGCCCACAGATACGCAGTATTTT
TRBV9,-,TRBD2,18,TRBJ2-2,CASSANFFLAGNTGELFF,TGTGCCAGCAGCGCAAATTTCTTTCTAGCGGGGAACACCGGGGAGCTGTTTTTT
TRBV6-1,-,TRBD1,15,TRBJ1-1,CASSDRQGRGTEAFF,TGTGCCAGCAGTGACCGACAGGGGAGGGGGACTGAAGCTTTCTTT
TRBV12-5,-,TRBD2,14,TRBJ2-7,CASARLAGTYEQYF,TGTGCTAGTGCCAGACTAGCGGGTACCTACGAGCAGTACTTC
TRBV6-6,-,TRBD1,16,TRBJ2-3,CASSYNVGQGTDTQYF,TGTGCCAGCAGTTACAATGTTGGACAGGGCACAGATACGCAGTATTTT
TRBV7-2,-,-,12,TRBJ2-7,CASSSSSYEQYF,TGTGCCAGCAGCTCAAGCTCCTACGAGCAGTACTTC
TRBV13,few,TRBD2,18,TRBJ2-1,CASSLIAGGPSSYNEQFF,TGTGCCAGCAGCTTAATAGCGGGGGGGCCTAGCTCCTACAATGAGCAGTTCTTC
TRBV7-3,-,-,15,TRBJ1-2,CASSLTEVGDYGYTF,TGTGCCAGCAGCTTAACGGAAGTGGGAGACTATGGCTACACCTTC